Listed below are T cell receptor beta chains from one sample, sequenced in a study of T cell repertoires in cytomegalovirus infection. TCRdb processed the reads anew with MiXCR; each CDR3 protein has one entry. Among approximately 1,000,000 distinct CDR3 sequences listed, under 40% were seen once. What these receptors recognize is not known. The sequencing here drew on cultured CD8+ T cells from PBMCs, taken from culture after CMV antigen stimulation. These receptors came from a human donor in good health (CMV status not recorded). Some clones in this sample may be carry-over from other donors' samples. The CDR3 runs from the conserved cysteine through the conserved F or W. D genes are given only for firm matches. Clone sizes are given selectively: once, few, many, or a class where the clone is expanded.

abundance	v_gene	j_gene	d_gene	CDR3nt	CDR3aa
many	TRBV7-6	TRBJ2-6	TRBD1	TGTGCCAGCAGCTTATACTCGGACAGGGCTACATCTGGGGCCAACGTCCTGACTTTC	CASSLYSDRATSGANVLTF
NA	TRBV5-1	TRBJ1-1	NA	TGCGCCAGCAGCATTCGGGCAGGGCTTATGAACACTGAAGCTTTCTTT	CASSIRAGLMNTEAFF
NA	TRBV10-3	TRBJ1-1	NA	TGTGCCATCACCAGGACCCAGATCACTGAAGCTTTCTTT	CAITRTQITEAFF
NA	TRBV2	TRBJ2-1	TRBD2	TGTGCCAGCAGTCCGGTCGGACTAGCGGGGAGCAATGAGCAGTTCTTC	CASSPVGLAGSNEQFF
many	TRBV27	TRBJ2-1	TRBD2	TGTGCCAGCAGCCTTTCGGGGGGGTCATACAATGAGCAGTTCTTC	CASSLSGGSYNEQFF
few	TRBV5-4	TRBJ1-1	NA	TGTGCCAGCAGCTTGGTTACAAGCGGCGCCACTGAAGCTTTCTTT	CASSLVTSGATEAFF
NA	TRBV27	TRBJ1-1	NA	TGTGCCAGCAGCGGGGCTGGGTTCAACACTGAAGCTTTCTTT	CASSGAGFNTEAFF
few	TRBV2	TRBJ1-1	NA	TGTGCCAGCATTCTAGGGGAAACTGAAGCTTTCTTT	CASILGETEAFF
NA	TRBV7-8	TRBJ1-6	NA	TGTGCCAGCAGCCCTGCGGGCCGCTCCTATAATTCACCCCTCCACTTT	CASSPAGRSYNSPLHF
many	TRBV7-9	TRBJ1-4	TRBD1	TGTGCCAGCAGCTTCGTAGGGGGCGCGGGAAAACTGTTTTTT	CASSFVGGAGKLFF
NA	TRBV5-3	TRBJ2-2	TRBD2	TGTGCCAGAAGCGAGGGACTAGCGAGGCTTTTCACCGGGGAGCTGTTTTTT	CARSEGLARLFTGELFF
NA	TRBV6-2/TRBV6-3	TRBJ2-5	NA	TGTGCCAGCAGTTTTGGGTTCGTGGAGACCCAGTACTTC	CASSFGFVETQYF
NA	TRBV19	TRBJ1-1	NA	TGTGCCAGTAGTCCCCGGGTGGTGGGGACTGAAGCTTTCTTT	CASSPRVVGTEAFF
few	TRBV6-5	TRBJ1-2	NA	TGTGCCAGCAGGGTGACAGGAGCTAACTATGGCTACACCTTC	CASRVTGANYGYTF
few	TRBV28	TRBJ1-2	NA	TGTGCCAGCAGTTTTCGGGGATTCCCTAACTATGGCTACACCTTC	CASSFRGFPNYGYTF
few	TRBV7-9	TRBJ1-2	NA	TGTGCCAGCCGACAGCCCTCAGCTAACTATGGCTACACCTTC	CASRQPSANYGYTF
NA	TRBV5-4	TRBJ2-7	TRBD2	TGTGCCAGCAGCTCGCCGGGACTAGCGGGGGACTTCTACGAGCAGTACTTC	CASSSPGLAGDFYEQYF
few	TRBV6-2/TRBV6-3	TRBJ1-2	NA	TGTGCCAGCACTCCGACACCTAACTATGGCTACACCTTC	CASTPTPNYGYTF
few	TRBV28	TRBJ1-5	NA	TGTGCCAGCAGTTTAGATTCATCCCAGGATGGGTGGAATCAGCCCCAGCATTTT	CASSLDSSQDGWNQPQHF
many	TRBV7-2	TRBJ2-3	NA	TGTGCCAGCAGCTTAGGGGCGTGGGCAGATACGCAGTATTTT	CASSLGAWADTQYF
NA	TRBV6-4	TRBJ1-1	TRBD1	TGTGCCAGCAGTGACTCGGGGACAGGGGTCACTGAAGCTTTCTTT	CASSDSGTGVTEAFF
NA	TRBV27	TRBJ2-2	NA	TGTGCCAGCAGTTCCCAGACAGTTTCGAACACCGGGGAGCTGTTTTTT	CASSSQTVSNTGELFF
few	TRBV2	TRBJ2-3	NA	TGTGCCAGCAGGGGAGCGGTAGATACGCAGTATTTT	CASRGAVDTQYF
NA	TRBV6-5	TRBJ1-1	NA	TGTGCCAGCAGTTACTCTCCGGCGGGGCAGCCGAACACTGAAGCTTTCTTT	CASSYSPAGQPNTEAFF
NA	TRBV3-1	TRBJ2-3	NA	TGTGCCAGCTCCCCAAGGGGGACTGGGTTGCCAGATACGCAGTATTTT	CASSPRGTGLPDTQYF
NA	TRBV6-6	TRBJ1-6	NA	TGTGCCAGCAGTTGGGCAGGATGGGGTTCACCCCTCCACTTT	CASSWAGWGSPLHF
NA	TRBV4-2	TRBJ2-3	NA	TGTGCCAGCAGCCAAGATTGGTTGCGGAGCTTAACAGATACGCAGTATTTT	CASSQDWLRSLTDTQYF
once	TRBV12-5	TRBJ1-1	TRBD1	TGTGCTAGTGGTCAGGGGGCAACTGAAGCTTTCTTT	CASGQGATEAFF
few	TRBV11-1	TRBJ2-5	NA	TGTGCCAGCAGCTTACCGTGGGACGGGGAGACCCAGTACTTC	CASSLPWDGETQYF
few	TRBV7-9	TRBJ2-3	TRBD2	TGTGCCAGCATAGGAACTAGCGGATACAGAGATACGCAGTATTTT	CASIGTSGYRDTQYF
once	TRBV5-6	TRBJ2-4	NA	TGTGCCAGCAGCTTGGGGGGTGGCATTCAGTACTTC	CASSLGGGIQYF
few	TRBV6-2/TRBV6-3	TRBJ1-5	TRBD1	TGTGCCAGCAGCCAACCAACAGGGGCGGGCAATCAGCCCCAGCATTTT	CASSQPTGAGNQPQHF
few	TRBV10-3	TRBJ1-5	TRBD1	TGTGCCATCGGGACAGGGGGTGGTAATCAGCCCCAGCATTTT	CAIGTGGGNQPQHF
NA	TRBV12-3/TRBV12-4	TRBJ1-1	NA	TGTGCCAGCAGTTTTGGGAGGGAGATTGAAGCTTTCTTT	CASSFGREIEAFF
NA	TRBV6-6	TRBJ1-2	NA	TGTGCCAGCAGCTCTACGCGAAACTTTTTTAACTATGGCTACACCTTC	CASSSTRNFFNYGYTF
NA	TRBV27	TRBJ2-5	TRBD2	TGTGCCAGCAGTCCACTAGCGGAAGGAGAGACCCAGTACTTC	CASSPLAEGETQYF
few	TRBV19	TRBJ1-2	NA	TGTGCCAGTAGACCCAGTAGGAAGAAGGATGGCTACACCTTC	CASRPSRKKDGYTF
few	TRBV19	TRBJ1-5	TRBD1	TGTGCCAGTAGGGACGCGGCAGGGGGCCTGAATCAGCCCCAGCATTTT	CASRDAAGGLNQPQHF
NA	TRBV29-1	TRBJ1-2	NA	TGCAGCGTTCCAATAAGGTCCTATAGCTACACCTTC	CSVPIRSYSYTF
many	TRBV11-2	TRBJ2-3	NA	TGTGCCAGCAGCTTCGTTAGCACAGATACGCAGTATTTT	CASSFVSTDTQYF
few	TRBV7-8	TRBJ2-7	TRBD1	TGTGCCAGCAGCCCTCGGGCCCAGGGGGCCTACGAGCAGTACTTC	CASSPRAQGAYEQYF
many	TRBV7-8	TRBJ2-7	TRBD1	TGTGCCAGCAGGTTACCTCACGGGGGACAGGGAGGGTACGAGCAGTACTTC	CASRLPHGGQGGYEQYF
many	TRBV7-9	TRBJ1-5	TRBD1	TGTGCCAGCAGCTTAGGGGACAGGAGCAATCAGCCCCAGCATTTT	CASSLGDRSNQPQHF
NA	TRBV29-1	TRBJ2-5	NA	TGCAGCGTTGAGACAGGTGGAGGAGAGACCCAGTACTTC	CSVETGGGETQYF
few	TRBV4-2	TRBJ2-3	NA	TGTGCCAGCAGCCAAGACCGGCTTCAGATACGCAGGCTCACAGATACGCAGTATTTT	CASSQDRLQIRRLTDTQYF
NA	TRBV7-3	TRBJ2-3	TRBD1	TGTGCCAACAGCCCCAGACAGGGTTCAGATACGCAGTATTTT	CANSPRQGSDTQYF
NA	TRBV12-3/TRBV12-4	TRBJ1-3	TRBD1	TGTGCCAGCAAATCGTCTAGTGGCCCACAGGGGTATTCCGGAAACACCATATATTTT	CASKSSSGPQGYSGNTIYF
NA	TRBV2	TRBJ2-2	NA	TGTGCCAGCAGGTCAGCGCAGGAACCCACCGGGGAGCTGTTTTTT	CASRSAQEPTGELFF
NA	TRBV7-9	TRBJ1-2	NA	TGTGCCAGCAGCTTGGACCCGGGCTATGGCTACACCTTC	CASSLDPGYGYTF
many	TRBV7-9	TRBJ1-2	NA	TGTGCCAGCAGCTTTCCAGGGTTCAGCACTAACTATGGCTACACCTTC	CASSFPGFSTNYGYTF
few	TRBV29-1	TRBJ2-6	NA	TGCAGCGTTGTCCGTCTGACTGGGGCCAACGTCCTGACTTTC	CSVVRLTGANVLTF
NA	TRBV11-3	TRBJ2-1	TRBD2	TGTGCCAGCAGCTTAGAAAGCGCGGGGGGCTCCTACAATGAGCAGTTCTTC	CASSLESAGGSYNEQFF
NA	TRBV29-1	TRBJ2-5	NA	TGCAGCGTGACTCCCGACCAAGAGACCCAGTACTTC	CSVTPDQETQYF
NA	TRBV4-3	TRBJ1-4	TRBD1	TGCGCCAGCAGCCAAATGGGACAGACCAATGAAAAACTGTTTTTT	CASSQMGQTNEKLFF
few	TRBV27	TRBJ2-1	TRBD2	TGTGCCAGCGCCTCGGGACTACCCCTCTACAATGAGCAGTTCTTC	CASASGLPLYNEQFF
NA	TRBV7-6	TRBJ1-5	NA	TGTGCCAGCAGCTTAGATACGGCGCCCCAGCATTTT	CASSLDTAPQHF